This T cell receptor (beta chain) was recovered during a study of PD-1 blockade in classical Hodgkin lymphoma. Study observations and caveats: Those achieving complete response showed baseline diversity like newly diagnosed patients.

Brentuximab vedotin exposure varied among the patients, all of whom had relapsed after autologous stem cell transplantation. Points on this clone: The antigen remains undetermined.

Using immunoSEQ multiplex PCR, the repertoire was profiled, and TCRdb retains in-frame clones only, with some absent. The data hold under 70,000 clones, with around 88% observed a single time. This clonotype originated in a human donor with classical Hodgkin lymphoma. This specimen consisted of peripheral blood mononuclear cells (PBMCs), obtained at baseline.

CDR3 sequence reads: CASGESPPYGYTF. The CDR3 DNA sequence: TGTGCCAGCGGGGAGTCTCCACCCTATGGCTACACCTTC. The rearrangement joins TRBV28 to TRBJ1-2; D is undetermined. This CDR3 is built from 13 residues. Germline V gene sequence: CDR1 MDHEN, CDR2 SYDVKM. V was pared by 8 bases and J by 4 bases, with 14 bases between.